Listed below are T cell receptor beta chains from one sample, sequenced in a study of cytomegalovirus exposure and HLA in healthy donors. Some clones are missing from TCRdb's copy, which holds only in-frame ones; the method was immunoSEQ multiplex PCR. This sample has around 160,000 clones, with about three quarters found just once. The sample was PBMCs. These receptors originate from a middle-aged man in good health and CMV-seropositive. The CDR3 runs from the conserved cysteine through the conserved F or W. The D gene is left open where the match is weak. A clone size is listed for some rows: how often the clone was seen (once, few, many), or a class if it is expanded.

j_call: TRBJ1-5
d_call: TRBD1
v_call: TRBV28
clone_size: .
cdr3_aa: CASSLRTGYSNQPQHF
cdr3_nt: TGTGCCAGCAGTTTAAGGACAGGGTATAGCAATCAGCCCCAGCATTTT

j_call: TRBJ1-2
d_call: .
v_call: TRBV18
clone_size: .
cdr3_aa: CASSPLQGSDNYGYTF
cdr3_nt: TGTGCCAGCTCACCGCTTCAGGGGAGCGATAACTATGGCTACACCTTC

j_call: TRBJ1-3
d_call: .
v_call: TRBV29-1
clone_size: .
cdr3_aa: CSVVTGLAGNTIYF
cdr3_nt: TGCAGCGTTGTAACCGGGCTAGCGGGAAACACCATATATTTT

j_call: TRBJ2-5
d_call: .
v_call: TRBV9
clone_size: .
cdr3_aa: CASSVQKEETQYF
cdr3_nt: TGTGCCAGCAGCGTTCAGAAGGAGGAGACCCAGTACTTC

j_call: TRBJ2-5
d_call: TRBD1
v_call: TRBV6-1
clone_size: .
cdr3_aa: CASSDRVETQYF
cdr3_nt: TGTGCCAGCAGCGACAGGGTAGAGACCCAGTACTTC

j_call: TRBJ2-1
d_call: TRBD2
v_call: TRBV28
clone_size: .
cdr3_aa: CASSPLVGRASNEQFF
cdr3_nt: TGTGCCAGCAGTCCCCTGGTCGGGAGGGCCTCCAATGAGCAGTTCTTC

j_call: TRBJ1-1
d_call: .
v_call: TRBV5-1
clone_size: once
cdr3_aa: CASSYAEPDTEAFF
cdr3_nt: TGCGCCAGCAGCTACGCCGAGCCCGACACTGAAGCTTTCTTT

j_call: TRBJ2-1
d_call: TRBD2
v_call: TRBV6-5
clone_size: once
cdr3_aa: CASSSLGLAGDNEQFF
cdr3_nt: TGTGCCAGCAGTTCCTTAGGACTAGCGGGGGACAATGAGCAGTTCTTC

j_call: TRBJ2-5
d_call: .
v_call: TRBV5-6
clone_size: .
cdr3_aa: CASSLAPETQYF
cdr3_nt: TGTGCCAGCAGCTTGGCCCCTGAGACCCAGTACTTC

j_call: TRBJ2-1
d_call: TRBD1
v_call: TRBV25-1
clone_size: few
cdr3_aa: CASLGQGSYNEQFF
cdr3_nt: TGTGCCAGCCTGGGACAGGGTAGCTACAATGAGCAGTTCTTC

j_call: TRBJ2-1
d_call: TRBD2
v_call: TRBV11-3
clone_size: once
cdr3_aa: CASSLDGRASGGNEQFF
cdr3_nt: TGTGCCAGCAGCTTAGATGGGCGGGCTAGCGGGGGCAATGAGCAGTTCTTC

j_call: TRBJ1-2
d_call: .
v_call: TRBV6-1
clone_size: .
cdr3_aa: CASSAVNYGYTF
cdr3_nt: TGTGCCAGCAGTGCGGTCAACTATGGCTACACCTTC

j_call: TRBJ2-1
d_call: .
v_call: TRBV5-8
clone_size: .
cdr3_aa: CASSFTGLPYNEQFF
cdr3_nt: TGTGCCAGCAGCTTCACAGGGCTCCCGTACAATGAGCAGTTCTTC

j_call: TRBJ2-1
d_call: .
v_call: TRBV6-5
clone_size: once
cdr3_aa: CASREVGRTYNEQFF
cdr3_nt: TGTGCCAGCAGGGAGGTCGGTAGAACCTACAATGAGCAGTTCTTC

j_call: TRBJ1-2
d_call: TRBD1
v_call: TRBV7-6
clone_size: .
cdr3_aa: CASSPGDRGVSEGYTF
cdr3_nt: TGTGCCAGCAGCCCAGGGGACAGGGGAGTTTCGGAAGGCTACACCTTC

j_call: TRBJ1-5
d_call: TRBD1
v_call: TRBV19
clone_size: few
cdr3_aa: CATDRGSNQPQHF
cdr3_nt: TGTGCCACAGACAGGGGAAGCAATCAGCCCCAGCATTTT

j_call: TRBJ2-1
d_call: TRBD2
v_call: TRBV6-1
clone_size: .
cdr3_aa: CASSEPLAGGRLRYNEQFF
cdr3_nt: TGTGCCAGCAGTGAACCCCTAGCGGGAGGGCGGTTGCGTTACAATGAGCAGTTCTTC